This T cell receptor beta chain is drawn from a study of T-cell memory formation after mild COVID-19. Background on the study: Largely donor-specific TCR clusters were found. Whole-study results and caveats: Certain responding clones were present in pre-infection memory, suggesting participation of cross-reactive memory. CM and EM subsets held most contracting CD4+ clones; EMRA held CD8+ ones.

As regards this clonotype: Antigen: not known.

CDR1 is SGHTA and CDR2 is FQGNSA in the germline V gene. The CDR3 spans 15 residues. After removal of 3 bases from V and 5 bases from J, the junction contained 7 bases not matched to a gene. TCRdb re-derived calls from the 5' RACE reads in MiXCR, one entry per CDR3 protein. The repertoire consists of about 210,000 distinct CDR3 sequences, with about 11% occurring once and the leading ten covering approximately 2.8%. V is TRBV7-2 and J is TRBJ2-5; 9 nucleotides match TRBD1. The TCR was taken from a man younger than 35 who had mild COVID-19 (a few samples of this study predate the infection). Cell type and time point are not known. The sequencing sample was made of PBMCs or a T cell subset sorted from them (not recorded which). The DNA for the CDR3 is TGTGCCAGCAGCTTCCGGACAGGGGACGGGGAGACCCAGTACTTC. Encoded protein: CASSFRTGDGETQYF.